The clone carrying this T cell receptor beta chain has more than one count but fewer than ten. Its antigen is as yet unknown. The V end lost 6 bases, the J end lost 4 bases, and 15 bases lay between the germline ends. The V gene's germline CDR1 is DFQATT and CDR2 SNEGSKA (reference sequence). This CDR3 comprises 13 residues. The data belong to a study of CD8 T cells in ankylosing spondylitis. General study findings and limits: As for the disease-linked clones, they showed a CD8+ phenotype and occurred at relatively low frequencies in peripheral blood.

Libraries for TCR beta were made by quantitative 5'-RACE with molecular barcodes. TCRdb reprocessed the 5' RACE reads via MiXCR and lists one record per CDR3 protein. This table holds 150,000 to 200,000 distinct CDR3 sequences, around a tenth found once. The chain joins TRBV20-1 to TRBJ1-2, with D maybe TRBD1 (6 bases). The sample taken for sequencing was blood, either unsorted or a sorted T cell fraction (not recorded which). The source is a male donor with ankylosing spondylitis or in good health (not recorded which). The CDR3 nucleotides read TGCAGTGCGATTATACAGGGCGGCTATGGCTACACCTTC. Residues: CSAIIQGGYGYTF.